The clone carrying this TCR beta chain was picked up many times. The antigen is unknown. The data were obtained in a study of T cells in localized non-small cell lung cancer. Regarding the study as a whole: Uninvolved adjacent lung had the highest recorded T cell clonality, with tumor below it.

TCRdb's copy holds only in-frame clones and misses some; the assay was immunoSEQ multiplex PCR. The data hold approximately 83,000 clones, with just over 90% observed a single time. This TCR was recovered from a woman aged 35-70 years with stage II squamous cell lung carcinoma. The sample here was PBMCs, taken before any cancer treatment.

CDR3 protein: CASSPDSNQPQHF. CDR3 nucleotide sequence: TGTGCCAGCAGCCCCGACAGCAATCAGCCCCAGCATTTT. This chain links TRBV14 with TRBJ1-5; D gene uncertain. This CDR3 contains 13 residues. V was clipped by 4 bases and J by 1 base, with 5 bases between them. The germline CDR1 and CDR2 sequences are SGHDN and FVKESK.